This TCR beta chain was obtained from a study of blood T cell repertoires in COVID-19 (dated by TCRdb to the early 2020s). Describing the broader study: Samples covering the acute and convalescent phases of COVID-19 were provided by collaborators in the United States, Italy and Spain. The material from the prospective study consisted of cDNA or gDNA derived from T cells, B-cell-depleted T cells, or PBMCs. Deeply sampled blood TCRbeta repertoires from subjects exposed to, actively infected with, or recovered from COVID-19 were included in the dataset. The repertoires were made available in a free public database intended to serve as a resource for research on the immune response to SARS-CoV-2. The samples were drawn from the first 160 participants of the ongoing ImmuneRACE study and from 1,254 subjects provided by 6 global collaborators. The sample metadata nearly always contained a de-identified subject ID, COVID-19 status, age in years and sex. Where available, HLA class I and class II types were taken from metadata supplied by the sample provider and were not determined by assay-based typing.

The paper's findings and limits, for the study overall: The amount of clinical and demographic metadata varied by source and participant and was provided uncurated.

One collaborating source in Seattle enrolled patients while the patients were actively infected and followed the patients over time throughout the course of disease. The collaborating institutions used their own protocols to collect whole blood in K2EDTA tubes. For TCRbeta analysis, collaborators shipped samples as frozen whole blood, isolated PBMCs, or DNA extracted from either of those sample types. TCRbeta CDR3 regions were amplified from genomic DNA using the immunoSEQ Assay, a bias-controlled multiplex PCR. As for the original processing: The number of nucleated cells in each sample was estimated by amplification of reference gene primers within the assay. To quantify the absolute abundance of each unique TCRbeta CDR3 rearrangement, sequence reads were collapsed and filtered. For each sample, productive Simpson clonality was calculated as the square root of Simpson's diversity index over productive rearrangements. This immuneACCESS table, as held by TCRdb, lists in-frame sequences with V and J called but not all clones. Of the missing ones, under half trace to an unresolved V gene in checked studies; the others have no known cause. The DNA gave D and trimming, while V, J and clone size come from that table. Recorded for this sample are 250,000 to 350,000 clones; approximately 90% of them occurred a single time. In total, the top ten clones hold 6.3% of the sample.

V was cut back by 0 bases and J by 3 bases, leaving a gap of 15 bases between them. The CDR3, cysteine through phenylalanine, is 16 amino acids long. The only DNA kept is the CDR3, 48 bases in frame from the first base. The germline V gene gives CDR1 as LGHNA and CDR2 as YSLEER. About this clone: The antigen it recognizes is unknown. No base quality values were provided; no much bigger clone lies one nucleotide off.

Recombination linked TRBV4-3 to TRBJ2-7; the best D guess is TRBD2, with 5 bases matching. The sequence came from a woman in her fifties or sixties with COVID-19, enrolled during active disease. Material for sequencing was peripheral blood. The nucleotides are TGCGCCAGCAGCCAAGATCGGGCTAGCAGCAGCTACGAGCAGTACTTC. The encoded protein is CASSQDRASSSYEQYF.